The present TCR beta chain was sequenced within a study of cytomegalovirus exposure and HLA in healthy donors. Unrecorded immune exposures were likely, despite nominal health at sampling. This clone was detected only once. Antigen: not known. Trimming cost V 7 bases and J 5 bases; bases outside gene matches: 12. Germline assignment: CDR1 SGHAT and CDR2 FQNNGV. The CDR3 has 17 residues. Points from the study as a whole: In vitro, a few CMV-associated chains proved specific for CMV antigens. Owing to their indistinguishability, certain V segments, notably TRBV6-2 and TRBV6-3, were excluded.

The PCR had 60 Vbeta and 13 Jbeta primers. Measured with immunoSEQ multiplex PCR; TCRdb has only the in-frame clones, and not every one. The sample holds some 140,000 clones, approximately 72% seen once. The receptor was isolated from a young man in good health and CMV-seronegative. The V and J genes are TRBV11-2 and TRBJ2-1; 12 bases align to TRBD2. Sample: PBMCs. CDR3 sequence (DNA): TGTGCCAGCATCCTAGGGCTAGCGGGGGGGTTGGACAATGAGCAGTTCTTC. It codes for CASILGLAGGLDNEQFF.